This T cell receptor (beta chain) is from a study of T-cell reconstitution after alpha-beta-depleted transplantation in children. Unmatched junction bases numbered 8, after V lost 2 bases and J lost 7 bases. Germline lookup yields CDR1 MNHEY and CDR2 SMNVEV (reference sequence). This CDR3 is built from 16 residues. TCRbeta library preparation incorporated unique molecular identifiers. TCRdb recomputed calls from the PCR reads with MiXCR, one row per CDR3 protein. The sample consists of hundreds of thousands of distinct CDR3 sequences, approximately 9% of them appearing once. The V gene is TRBV27, the J gene TRBJ2-1; 10 nucleotides agree with TRBD2. The sequencing used PBMCs from the stem cell graft donor, collected from the stem cell graft. This TCR was recovered from a human donor who donated a stem cell graft to a child with acute lymphoblastic leukemia. CDR3 DNA sequence: TGTGCCAGCAGTTTAAGGCTAGCGGGGGCGGGGAATGAGCAGTTCTTC. It encodes CASSLRLAGAGNEQFF.